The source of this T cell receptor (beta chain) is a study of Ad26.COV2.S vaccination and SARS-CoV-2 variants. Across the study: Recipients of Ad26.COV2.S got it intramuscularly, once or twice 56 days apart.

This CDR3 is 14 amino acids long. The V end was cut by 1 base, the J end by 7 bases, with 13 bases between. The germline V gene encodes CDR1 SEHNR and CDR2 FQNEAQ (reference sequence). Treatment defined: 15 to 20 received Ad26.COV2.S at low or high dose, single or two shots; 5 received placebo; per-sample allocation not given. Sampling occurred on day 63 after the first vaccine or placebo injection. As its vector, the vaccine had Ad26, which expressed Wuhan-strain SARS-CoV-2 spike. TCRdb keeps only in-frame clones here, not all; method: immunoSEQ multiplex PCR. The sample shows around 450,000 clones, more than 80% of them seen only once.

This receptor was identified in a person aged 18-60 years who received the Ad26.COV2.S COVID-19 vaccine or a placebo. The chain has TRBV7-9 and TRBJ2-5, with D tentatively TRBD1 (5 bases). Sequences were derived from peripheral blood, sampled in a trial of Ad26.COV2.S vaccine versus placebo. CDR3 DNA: TGTGCCAGCAGCTTAGTCGAGACGCAGGGGACCCAGTACTTC. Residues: CASSLVETQGTQYF.